This TCR beta chain originates from a study of blood T cell repertoires in COVID-19 (dated by TCRdb to about 2020). At the level of the whole study: Samples from collaborators originated in the United States, Italy and Spain and spanned both the acute and convalescent phases of COVID-19. Nearly every sample came with metadata listing a de-identified subject ID, COVID-19 status, age in years and sex. The material from the prospective study consisted of cDNA or gDNA derived from T cells, B-cell-depleted T cells, or PBMCs. Where HLA class I and class II types were available, the types were taken from metadata supplied by the sample provider, not from assay-based typing. Samples came from the ongoing ImmuneRACE study (first 160 participants) plus 1,254 subjects from 6 global collaborators. The repertoires were released in a freely available public database meant as a resource for research on the immune response to SARS-CoV-2. Deeply sampled blood TCRbeta repertoires from subjects exposed to, actively infected with, or recovered from COVID-19 were included in the dataset.

The CDR3 holds 13 amino acids from the cysteine to the phenylalanine. Here the CDR3 DNA is all that survives: 39 bases in frame from base 1. V drops 6 bases and J drops 1 base, leaving 9 bases in between. CDR1 LGHDT and CDR2 YNNKEL are derived from the germline V gene (reference sequence). As concerns this clone: No antigen is known for it. Base qualities are not at hand, and no much larger clone is one base apart.

One collaborating source in Seattle enrolled patients while the patients were actively infected and followed the patients over time throughout the course of disease. Each collaborating institution followed its own protocols to collect whole blood in K2EDTA tubes. For TCRbeta analysis, collaborator samples were shipped as frozen whole blood, as isolated PBMCs, or as DNA extracted from either sample type. General findings and caveats noted by the study authors: The amount of clinical and demographic metadata varied by source and participant and was provided uncurated.

TCRbeta CDR3 regions were amplified from genomic DNA by means of the immunoSEQ Assay, a bias-controlled multiplex PCR. The authors' analysis ran thus. The number of nucleated cells in each sample was estimated from the amplification of reference gene primers within the assay. To quantify the absolute abundance of each unique TCRbeta CDR3 rearrangement, sequence reads were collapsed and filtered. Productive Simpson clonality was computed per sample as the square root of Simpson's diversity index over productive rearrangements. Here the immuneACCESS table is served through TCRdb, limited to in-frame sequences with V and J called. Missing clones are a known gap in these copies; in checked studies unresolved V genes cover under half, and the rest lacks a known reason. That table supplies the V and J calls and clone size; D and trimming were determined from the DNA. This sample has about 340,000 clones in its table, and approximately 91% of those were observed once. The ten most abundant clones make up about 7.3% of the sample.

The clonotype originates from a woman in her 70s with COVID-19, enrolled during active disease. The sample taken for sequencing was peripheral blood. The V and J genes are TRBV3-1 (or the pseudogene TRBV3-2) and TRBJ1-1; TRBD1 is a possible D gene, resting on 6 matching bases. The CDR3: CASSKTGNTEAFF. The nucleotides read TGTGCCAGCAGTAAGACAGGGAACACTGAAGCTTTCTTT.